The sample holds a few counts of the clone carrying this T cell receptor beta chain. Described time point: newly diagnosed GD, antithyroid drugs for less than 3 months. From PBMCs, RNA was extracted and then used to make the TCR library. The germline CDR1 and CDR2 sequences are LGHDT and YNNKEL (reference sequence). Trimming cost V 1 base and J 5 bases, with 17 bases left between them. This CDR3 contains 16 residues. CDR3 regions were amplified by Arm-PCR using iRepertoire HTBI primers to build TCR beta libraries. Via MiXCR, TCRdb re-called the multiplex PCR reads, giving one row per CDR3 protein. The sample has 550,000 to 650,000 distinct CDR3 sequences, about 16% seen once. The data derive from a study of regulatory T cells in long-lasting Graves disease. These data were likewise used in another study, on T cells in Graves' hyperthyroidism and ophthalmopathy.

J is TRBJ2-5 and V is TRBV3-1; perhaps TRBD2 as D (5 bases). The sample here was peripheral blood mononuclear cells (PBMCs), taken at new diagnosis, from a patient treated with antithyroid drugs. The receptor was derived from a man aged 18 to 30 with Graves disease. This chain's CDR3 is CASSQVQRSLRETQYF. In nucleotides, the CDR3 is TGTGCCAGCAGCCAAGTTCAGCGGTCCCTACGGGAGACCCAGTACTTC.